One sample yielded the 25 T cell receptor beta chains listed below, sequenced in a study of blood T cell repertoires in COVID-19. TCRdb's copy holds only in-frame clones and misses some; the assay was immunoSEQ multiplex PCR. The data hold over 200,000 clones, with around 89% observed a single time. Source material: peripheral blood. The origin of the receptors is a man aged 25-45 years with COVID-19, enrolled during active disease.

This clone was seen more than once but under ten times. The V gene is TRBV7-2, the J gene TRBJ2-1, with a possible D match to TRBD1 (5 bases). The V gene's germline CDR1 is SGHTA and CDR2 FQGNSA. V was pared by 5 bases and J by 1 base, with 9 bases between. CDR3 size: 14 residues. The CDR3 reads CASSATASYNEQFF. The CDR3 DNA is TGTGCCAGCAGCGCGACAGCTTCCTACAATGAGCAGTTCTTC.

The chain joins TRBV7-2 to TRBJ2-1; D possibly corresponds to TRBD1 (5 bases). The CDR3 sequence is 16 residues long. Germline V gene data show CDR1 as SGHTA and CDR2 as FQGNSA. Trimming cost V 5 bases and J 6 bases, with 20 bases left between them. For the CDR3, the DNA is TGTGCCAGCAGCCTGCTCCACCTAGGGGCCCTCAATGAGCAGTTCTTC. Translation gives CASSLLHLGALNEQFF.

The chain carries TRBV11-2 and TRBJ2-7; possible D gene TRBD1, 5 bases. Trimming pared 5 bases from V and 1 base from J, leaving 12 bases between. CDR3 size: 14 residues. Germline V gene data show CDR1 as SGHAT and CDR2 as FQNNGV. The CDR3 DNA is TGTGCCAGCAGCCCAGCTAGGGGTTCCTACGAGCAGTACTTC. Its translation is CASSPARGSYEQYF.

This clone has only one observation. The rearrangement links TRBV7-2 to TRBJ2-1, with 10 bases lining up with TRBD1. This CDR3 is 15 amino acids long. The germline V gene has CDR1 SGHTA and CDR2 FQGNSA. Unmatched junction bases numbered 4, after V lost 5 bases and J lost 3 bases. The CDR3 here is CASSPRTGGYNEQFF. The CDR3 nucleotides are TGTGCCAGCAGCCCTCGGACAGGGGGCTACAATGAGCAGTTCTTC.

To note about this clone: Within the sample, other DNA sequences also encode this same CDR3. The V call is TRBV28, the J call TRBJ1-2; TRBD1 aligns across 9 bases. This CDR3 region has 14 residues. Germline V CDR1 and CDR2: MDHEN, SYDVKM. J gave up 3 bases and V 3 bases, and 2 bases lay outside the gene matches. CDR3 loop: CASSLTGGYYGYTF. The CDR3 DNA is TGTGCCAGCAGTTTGACAGGGGGTTACTATGGCTACACCTTC.

The CDR3 region has the DNA TGTGCCAGTAGTATTTCTTTTCTCAGGGGGTTAGGTCAGCCCCAGCATTTT. Its protein is CASSISFLRGLGQPQHF. V is TRBV19 and J is TRBJ1-5, with 7 bases that match TRBD1. The CDR3 is made up of 17 amino acids. Germline CDR1 and CDR2: LNHDA and SQIVND (reference sequence). V was pared by 3 bases and J by 6 bases, with 14 bases of the junction left unmatched.

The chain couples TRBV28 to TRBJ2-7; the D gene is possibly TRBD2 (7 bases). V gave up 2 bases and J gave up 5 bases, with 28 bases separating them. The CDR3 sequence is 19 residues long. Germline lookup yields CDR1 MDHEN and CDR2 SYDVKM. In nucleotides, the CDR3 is TGTGCCAGCAGTTTACCCCCTTGGGGGGCTAGCGGCCTGAGGGACGAGCAGTACTTC. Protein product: CASSLPPWGASGLRDEQYF.

CDR3 sequence: CASSLGEGIGYGYTF. The CDR3 coding sequence is TGTGCCAGCAGCTTGGGGGAGGGAATTGGTTATGGCTACACCTTC. The gene calls are TRBV5-4 and TRBJ1-2; no reliable D call. CDR1 and CDR2 from the germline V gene are SGHNT and YYREEE (reference sequence). V was cut by 0 bases and J by 5 bases, with 14 bases left in between. The CDR3 runs to 15 residues. The full variable domain, in which reference TRBV5-4 and TRBJ1-2 provide the parts outside the CDR3, is ETGVTQSPTHLIKTRGQQVTLRCSSQSGHNTVSWYQQALGQGPQFIFQYYREEENGRGNFPPRFSGLQFPNYSSELNVNALELDDSALYLCASSLGEGIGYGYTFGSGTRLTVV.

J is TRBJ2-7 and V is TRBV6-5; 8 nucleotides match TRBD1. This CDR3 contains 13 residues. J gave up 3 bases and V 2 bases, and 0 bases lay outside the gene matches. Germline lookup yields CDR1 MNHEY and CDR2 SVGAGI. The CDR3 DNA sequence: TGTGCCAGCAGTTACGACAGGGGCTACGAGCAGTACTTC. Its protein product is CASSYDRGYEQYF.

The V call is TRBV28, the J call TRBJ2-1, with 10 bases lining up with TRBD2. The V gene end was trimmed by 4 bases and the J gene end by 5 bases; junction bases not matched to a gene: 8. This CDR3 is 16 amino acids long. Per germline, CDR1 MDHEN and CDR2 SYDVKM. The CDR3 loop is CASSSPTSGPNNEQFF. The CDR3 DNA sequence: TGTGCCAGCAGTTCCCCGACTAGCGGGCCTAACAATGAGCAGTTCTTC.

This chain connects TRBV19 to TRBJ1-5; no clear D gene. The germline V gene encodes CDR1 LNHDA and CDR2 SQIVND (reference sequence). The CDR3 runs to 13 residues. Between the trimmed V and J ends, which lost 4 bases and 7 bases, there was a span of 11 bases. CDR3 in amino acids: CASSTYSGQPQHF. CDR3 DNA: TGTGCCAGTAGTACATACAGTGGCCAGCCCCAGCATTTT.

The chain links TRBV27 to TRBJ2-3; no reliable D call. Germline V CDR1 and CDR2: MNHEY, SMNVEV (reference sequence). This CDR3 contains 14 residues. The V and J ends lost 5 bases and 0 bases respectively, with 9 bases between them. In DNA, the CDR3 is TGTGCCAGCAGTCGCTACAGTAGCACAGATACGCAGTATTTT. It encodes CASSRYSSTDTQYF.

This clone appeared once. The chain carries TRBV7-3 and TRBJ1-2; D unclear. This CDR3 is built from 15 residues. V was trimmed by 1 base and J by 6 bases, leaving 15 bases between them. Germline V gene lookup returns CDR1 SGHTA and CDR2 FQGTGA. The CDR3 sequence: CASSLNGRQRDGYTF. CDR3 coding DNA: TGTGCCAGCAGCTTAAACGGCCGCCAACGGGATGGCTACACCTTC.

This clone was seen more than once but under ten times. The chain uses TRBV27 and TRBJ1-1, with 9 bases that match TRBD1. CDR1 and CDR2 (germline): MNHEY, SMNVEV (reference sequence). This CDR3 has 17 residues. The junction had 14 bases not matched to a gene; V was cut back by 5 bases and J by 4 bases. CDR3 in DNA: TGTGCCAGCAGTCCCCTTGGGACAGGGTCGTTTCGCACTGAAGCTTTCTTT. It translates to CASSPLGTGSFRTEAFF.

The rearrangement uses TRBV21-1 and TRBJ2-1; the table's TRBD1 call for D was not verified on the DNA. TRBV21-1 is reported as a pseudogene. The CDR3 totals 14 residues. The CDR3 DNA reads TGTGCCAGCAGCAAAGGTGAGAGGCGTACAGGGCAGTTCTTC. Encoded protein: CASSKGERRTGQFF.

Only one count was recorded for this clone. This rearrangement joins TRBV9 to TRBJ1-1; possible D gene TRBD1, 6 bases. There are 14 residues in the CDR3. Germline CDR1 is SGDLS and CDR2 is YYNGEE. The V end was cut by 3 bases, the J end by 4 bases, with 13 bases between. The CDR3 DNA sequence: TGTGCCAGCAGCGCACAGGGCGGAGGCACTGAAGCTTTCTTT. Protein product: CASSAQGGGTEAFF. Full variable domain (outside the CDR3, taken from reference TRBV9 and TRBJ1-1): DSGVTQTPKHLITATGQRVTLRCSPRSGDLSVYWYQQSLDQGLQFLIQYYNGEERAKGNILERFSAQQFPDLHSELNLSSLELGDSALYFCASSAQGGGTEAFFGQGTRLTVV.

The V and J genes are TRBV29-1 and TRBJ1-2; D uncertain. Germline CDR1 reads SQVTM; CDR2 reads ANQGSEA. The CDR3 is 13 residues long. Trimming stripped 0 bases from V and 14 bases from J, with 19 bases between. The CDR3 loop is CSVEDSVRDPETF. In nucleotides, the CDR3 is TGCAGCGTTGAAGACAGCGTCCGGGATCCTGAAACCTTC.

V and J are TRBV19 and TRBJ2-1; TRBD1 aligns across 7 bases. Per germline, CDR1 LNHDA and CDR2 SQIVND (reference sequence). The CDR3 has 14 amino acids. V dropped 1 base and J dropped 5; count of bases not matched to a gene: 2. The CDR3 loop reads CASSIVGTDNEQFF. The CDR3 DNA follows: TGTGCCAGTAGTATAGTCGGGACAGACAATGAGCAGTTCTTC. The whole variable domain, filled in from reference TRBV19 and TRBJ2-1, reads DGGITQSPKYLFRKEGQNVTLSCEQNLNHDAMYWYRQDPGQGLRLIYYSQIVNDFQKGDIAEGYSVSREKKESFPLTVTSAQKNPTAFYLCASSIVGTDNEQFFGPGTRLTVL.

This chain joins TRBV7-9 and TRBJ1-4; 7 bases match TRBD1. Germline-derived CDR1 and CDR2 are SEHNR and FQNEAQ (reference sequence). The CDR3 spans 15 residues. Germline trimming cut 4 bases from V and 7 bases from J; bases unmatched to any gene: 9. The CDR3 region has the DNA TGTGCCAGCAGCTCATACAGGGGAATAATTGAAAAACTGTTTTTT. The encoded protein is CASSSYRGIIEKLFF.

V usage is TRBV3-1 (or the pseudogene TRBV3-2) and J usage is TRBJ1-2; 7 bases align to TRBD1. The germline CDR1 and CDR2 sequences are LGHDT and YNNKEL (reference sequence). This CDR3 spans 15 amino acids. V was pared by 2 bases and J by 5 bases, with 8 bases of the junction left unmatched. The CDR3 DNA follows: TGTGCCAGCAGCCAACCTTCGGCAGGGGGTTATGGCTACACCTTC. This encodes CASSQPSAGGYGYTF.

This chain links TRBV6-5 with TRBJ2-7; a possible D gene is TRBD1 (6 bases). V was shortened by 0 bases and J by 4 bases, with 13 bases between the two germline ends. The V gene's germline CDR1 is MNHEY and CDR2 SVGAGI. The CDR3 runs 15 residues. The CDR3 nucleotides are TGTGCCAGCAGTTACTCCAGGGGCTTCTCGTACGAGCAGTACTTC. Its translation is CASSYSRGFSYEQYF.

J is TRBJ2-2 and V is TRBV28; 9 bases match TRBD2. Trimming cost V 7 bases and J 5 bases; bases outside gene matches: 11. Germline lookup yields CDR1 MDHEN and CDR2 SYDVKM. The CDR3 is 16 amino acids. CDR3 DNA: TGTGCCAGCACCGGTTGGGCGGGAGGGCAAACCGGGGAGCTGTTTTTT. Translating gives CASTGWAGGQTGELFF.

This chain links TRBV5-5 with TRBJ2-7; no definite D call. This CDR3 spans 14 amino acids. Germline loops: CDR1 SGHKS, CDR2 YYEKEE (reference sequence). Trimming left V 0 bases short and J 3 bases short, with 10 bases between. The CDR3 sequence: CASSLDQVYYEQYF. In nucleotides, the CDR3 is TGTGCCAGCAGCTTGGATCAGGTATACTACGAGCAGTACTTC.

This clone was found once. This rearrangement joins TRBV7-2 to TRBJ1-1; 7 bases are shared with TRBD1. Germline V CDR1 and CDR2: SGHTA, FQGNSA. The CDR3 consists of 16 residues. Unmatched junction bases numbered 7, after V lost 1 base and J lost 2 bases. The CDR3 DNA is TGTGCCAGCAGCTTAGGCAGGGGGAGGCCAAACACTGAAGCTTTCTTT. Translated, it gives CASSLGRGRPNTEAFF.

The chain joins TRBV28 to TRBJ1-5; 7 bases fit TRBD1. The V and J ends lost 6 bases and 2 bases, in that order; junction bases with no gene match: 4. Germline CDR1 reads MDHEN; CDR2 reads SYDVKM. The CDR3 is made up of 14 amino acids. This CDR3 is CASSHRGGNQPQHF. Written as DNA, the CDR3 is TGTGCCAGCAGCCACAGGGGCGGCAATCAGCCCCAGCATTTT.